This T cell receptor (beta chain) was captured by sequencing in a study of response to subunit inactivated influenza vaccine. TCRdb called the RT-PCR reads again in MiXCR, with one record for every CDR3 protein. The table shows about 160,000 distinct CDR3 sequences, with 11% occurring only once. Overall study findings and caveats: After each seasonal influenza vaccination, few new T cells are recruited, the authors suggested.

In regard to this clonotype: Antigen specificity is unknown.

The sample consisted of non-naive T cells sorted from PBMCs, taken more than 35 days after vaccination. This receptor was identified in a man aged 50-60 years who received an inactivated influenza vaccine.

CDR3 residues: CASSLYSWAGYTF. CDR3 coding DNA: TGTGCCAGCAGCTTATATTCGTGGGCTGGCTACACCTTC. J is TRBJ1-2 and V is TRBV7-9; D unresolved. Trimming took 2 bases from V and 7 from J, leaving 11 bases between them. Germline V gives CDR1 SEHNR, CDR2 FQNEAQ (reference sequence). There are 13 residues in the CDR3.